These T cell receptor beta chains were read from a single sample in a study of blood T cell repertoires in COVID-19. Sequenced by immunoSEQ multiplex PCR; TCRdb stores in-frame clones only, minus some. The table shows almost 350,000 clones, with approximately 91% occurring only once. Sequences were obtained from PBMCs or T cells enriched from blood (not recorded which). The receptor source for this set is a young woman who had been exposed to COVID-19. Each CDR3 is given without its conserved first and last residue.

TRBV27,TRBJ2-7,ASISGTGGIGEQY
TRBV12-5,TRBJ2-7,ASGLAGSSYEQY
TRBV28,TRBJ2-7,ASTASGAYEQY
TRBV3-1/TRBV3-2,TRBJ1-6,ASSQEGTGGGSPLH
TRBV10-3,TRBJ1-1,AAQQGPDNTEAF
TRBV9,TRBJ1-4,ASSASGSTNEKLF
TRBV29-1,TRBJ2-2,SARRVANTGELF
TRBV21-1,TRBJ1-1,ASSSHWTGLNTEAF
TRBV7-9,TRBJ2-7,ASRAGDYEQY
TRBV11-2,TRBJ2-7,ASSFRFGRGEQY
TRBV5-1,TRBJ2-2,ASSRPGTGYTGELF
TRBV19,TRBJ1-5,ASTRLRQGAGSNQPQH
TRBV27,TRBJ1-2,ASSIGPIYGYT
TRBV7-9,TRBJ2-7,ASSYPEGGSAEQY
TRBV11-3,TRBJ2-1,ASSLAWEGDNEQF
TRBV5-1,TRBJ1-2,ASSLGQGVSYGYT
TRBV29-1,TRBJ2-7,SVGRRWGVDSYEQY
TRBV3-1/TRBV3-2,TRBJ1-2,ASSLPGLHYGYT
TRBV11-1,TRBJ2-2,ASSDLAGALTGELF
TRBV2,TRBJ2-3,ASSGRKSTDTQY
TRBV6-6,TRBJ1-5,ASRPRPGQPQH
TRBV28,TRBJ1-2,ASSHRGGAAGYT